This T cell receptor (beta chain) was identified in a study of CXCR3-negative and CXCR3-positive naive CD8 T cells. The study made its TRB cDNA libraries by 5' RACE, adding UMI labels. TCRdb reprocessed the 5' RACE reads and keeps a single row for each CDR3 protein, giving no DNA. This table lists about 24,000 distinct CDR3 sequences. The V gene's germline CDR1 is SQVTM and CDR2 ANQGSEA. The CDR3 has 13 residues. The chain joins TRBV29-1 to TRBJ1-2; the TCRdb call, TRBD1, lacks DNA for checking. The sequence derives from a human donor in good health. Some clones in this sample may be carry-over from other donors' samples. Sequencing input: naive CXCR3- CD8+ T cells from blood. Regarding subset: CD45RO-CCR7+CD27+CD95- naive CD8+ T cells lacking CXCR3 (TNR3-). CDR3 region: CSVAAQGGYGYTF.